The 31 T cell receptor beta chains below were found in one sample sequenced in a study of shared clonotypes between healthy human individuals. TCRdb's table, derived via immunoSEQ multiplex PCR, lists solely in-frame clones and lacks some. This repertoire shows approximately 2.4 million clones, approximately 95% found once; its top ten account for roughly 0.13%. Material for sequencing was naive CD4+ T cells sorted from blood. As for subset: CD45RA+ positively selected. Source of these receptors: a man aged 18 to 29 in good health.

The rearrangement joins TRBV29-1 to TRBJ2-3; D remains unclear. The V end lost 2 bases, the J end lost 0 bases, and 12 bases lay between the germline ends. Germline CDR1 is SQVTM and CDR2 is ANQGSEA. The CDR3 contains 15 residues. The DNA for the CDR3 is TGCAGCGTTGAAACGCCTCTTCCGAGCACAGATACGCAGTATTTT. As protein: CSVETPLPSTDTQYF.

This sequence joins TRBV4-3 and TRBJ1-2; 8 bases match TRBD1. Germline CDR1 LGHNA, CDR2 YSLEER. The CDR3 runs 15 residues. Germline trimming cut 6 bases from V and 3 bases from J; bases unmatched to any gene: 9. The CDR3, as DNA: TGCGCCAGCAGTCGGGAGACAGGGGTCGACTATGGCTACACCTTC. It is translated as CASSRETGVDYGYTF.

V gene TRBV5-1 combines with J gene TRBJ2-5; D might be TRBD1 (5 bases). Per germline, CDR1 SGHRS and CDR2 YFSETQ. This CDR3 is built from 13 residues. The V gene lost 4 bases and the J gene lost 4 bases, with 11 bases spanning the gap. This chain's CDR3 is CASSPRQLETQYF. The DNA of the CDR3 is TGCGCCAGCAGCCCGAGACAGCTAGAGACCCAGTACTTC.

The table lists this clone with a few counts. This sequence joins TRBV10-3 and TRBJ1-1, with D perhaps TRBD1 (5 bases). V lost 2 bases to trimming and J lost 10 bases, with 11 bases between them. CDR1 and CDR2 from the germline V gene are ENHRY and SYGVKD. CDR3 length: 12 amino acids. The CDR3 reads CAISEGATTAFF. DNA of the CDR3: TGTGCCATCAGTGAGGGGGCGACGACAGCTTTCTTT.

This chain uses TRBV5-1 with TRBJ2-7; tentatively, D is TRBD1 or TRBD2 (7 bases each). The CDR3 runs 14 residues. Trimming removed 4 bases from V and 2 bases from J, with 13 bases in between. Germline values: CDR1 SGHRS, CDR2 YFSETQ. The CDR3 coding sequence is TGCGCCAGCAGCCGGGGGGACAGCCCCTACGAGCAGTACTTC. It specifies CASSRGDSPYEQYF.

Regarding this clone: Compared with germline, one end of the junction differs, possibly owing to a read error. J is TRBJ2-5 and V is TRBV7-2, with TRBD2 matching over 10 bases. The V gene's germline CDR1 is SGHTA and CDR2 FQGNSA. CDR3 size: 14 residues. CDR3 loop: CASSRGLAEETQYF. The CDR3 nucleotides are TGCGCCAGCAGCCGTGGACTAGCGGAAGAGACCCAGTACTTC.

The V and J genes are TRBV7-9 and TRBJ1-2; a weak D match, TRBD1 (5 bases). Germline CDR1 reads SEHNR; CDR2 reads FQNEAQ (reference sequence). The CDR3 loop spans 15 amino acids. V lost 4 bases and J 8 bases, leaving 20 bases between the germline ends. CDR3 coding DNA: TGTGCCAGCAGCTCGTCGGGGCCCCTCGCGGAGGGCTACACCTTC. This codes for CASSSSGPLAEGYTF.

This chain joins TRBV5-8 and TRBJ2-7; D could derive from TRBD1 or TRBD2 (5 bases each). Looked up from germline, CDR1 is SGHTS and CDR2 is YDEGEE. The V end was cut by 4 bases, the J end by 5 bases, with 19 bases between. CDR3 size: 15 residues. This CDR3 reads CASSLGYSKGHEQYF. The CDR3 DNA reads TGTGCCAGCAGCCTAGGGTACAGTAAGGGACACGAGCAGTACTTC. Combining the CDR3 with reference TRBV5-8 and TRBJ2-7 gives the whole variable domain EAGVTQSPTHLIKTRGQQATLRCSPISGHTSVYWYQQALGLGLQFLLWYDEGEERNRGNFPPRFSGRQFPNYSSELNVNALELEDSALYLCASSLGYSKGHEQYFGPGTRLTVT.

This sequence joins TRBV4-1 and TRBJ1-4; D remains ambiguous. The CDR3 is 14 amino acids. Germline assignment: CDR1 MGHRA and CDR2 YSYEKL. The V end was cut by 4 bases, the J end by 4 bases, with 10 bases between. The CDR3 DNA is TGCGCCAGCAGCCTCCGGGATGGTAATGAAAAACTGTTTTTT. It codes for CASSLRDGNEKLFF.

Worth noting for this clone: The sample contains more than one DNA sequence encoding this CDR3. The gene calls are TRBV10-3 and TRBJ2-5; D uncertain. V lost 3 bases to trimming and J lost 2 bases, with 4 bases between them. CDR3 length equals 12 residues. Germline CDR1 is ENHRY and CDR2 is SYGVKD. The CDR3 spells CAISDGQETQYF. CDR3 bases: TGTGCCATCAGTGACGGACAAGAGACCCAGTACTTC.

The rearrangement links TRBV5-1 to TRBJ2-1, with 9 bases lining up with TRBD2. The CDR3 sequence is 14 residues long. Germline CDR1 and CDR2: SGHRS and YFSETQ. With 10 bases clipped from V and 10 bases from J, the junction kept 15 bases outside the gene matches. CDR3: CASSPGTSLFEQFF. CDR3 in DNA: TGCGCCTCGTCCCCGGGGACTAGCCTGTTCGAGCAGTTCTTC.

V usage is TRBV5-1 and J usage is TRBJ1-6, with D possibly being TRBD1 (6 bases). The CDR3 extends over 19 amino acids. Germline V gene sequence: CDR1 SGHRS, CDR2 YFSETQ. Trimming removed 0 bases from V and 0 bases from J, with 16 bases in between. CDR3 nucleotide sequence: TGCGCCAGCAGCTTGGGGGACACCAGGGTCAGCTCCTATAATTCACCCCTCCACTTT. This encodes CASSLGDTRVSSYNSPLHF.

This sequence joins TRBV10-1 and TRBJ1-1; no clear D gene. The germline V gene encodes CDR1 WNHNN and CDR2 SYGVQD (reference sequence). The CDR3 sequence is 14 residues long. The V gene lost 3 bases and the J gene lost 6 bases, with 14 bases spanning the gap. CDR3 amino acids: CASSDHTSLAEAFF. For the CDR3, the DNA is TGCGCCAGCAGTGACCACACCTCTTTGGCTGAAGCTTTCTTT.

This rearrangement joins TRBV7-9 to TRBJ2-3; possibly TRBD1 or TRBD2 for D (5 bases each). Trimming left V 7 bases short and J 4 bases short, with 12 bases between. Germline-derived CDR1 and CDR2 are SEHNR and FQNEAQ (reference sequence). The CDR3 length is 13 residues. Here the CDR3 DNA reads TGTGCCAGCACCAAATCGGGGCCAGATACGCAGTATTTT. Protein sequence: CASTKSGPDTQYF. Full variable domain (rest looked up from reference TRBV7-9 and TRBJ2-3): DTGVSQNPRHKITKRGQNVTFRCDPISEHNRLYWYRQTLGQGPEFLTYFQNEAQLEKSRLLSDRFSAERPKGSFSTLEIQRTEQGDSAMYLCASTKSGPDTQYFGPGTRLTVL.

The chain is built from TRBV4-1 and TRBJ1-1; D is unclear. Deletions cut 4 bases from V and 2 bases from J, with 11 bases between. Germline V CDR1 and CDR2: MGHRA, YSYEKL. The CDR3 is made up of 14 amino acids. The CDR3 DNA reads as TGCGCCAGCAGCCCAACATCAGTAAACACTGAAGCTTTCTTT. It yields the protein CASSPTSVNTEAFF.

The DNA for the CDR3 is TGCGCCAGCAGCCAAGCGCTCTTTATTAATCAGCCCCAGCATTTT. Its translation: CASSQALFINQPQHF. The chain links TRBV4-1 to TRBJ1-5; D remains ambiguous. The CDR3 covers 15 residues. Germline V gene data show CDR1 as MGHRA and CDR2 as YSYEKL. V shed 1 base and J shed 4 bases, with 11 bases lying between them.

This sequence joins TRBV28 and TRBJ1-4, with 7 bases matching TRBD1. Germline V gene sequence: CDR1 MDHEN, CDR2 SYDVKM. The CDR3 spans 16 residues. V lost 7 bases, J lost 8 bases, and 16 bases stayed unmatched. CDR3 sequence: CASTTSEAGGVEKLFF. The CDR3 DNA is TGTGCCAGCACCACCTCCGAGGCAGGGGGAGTGGAAAAACTGTTTTTT.

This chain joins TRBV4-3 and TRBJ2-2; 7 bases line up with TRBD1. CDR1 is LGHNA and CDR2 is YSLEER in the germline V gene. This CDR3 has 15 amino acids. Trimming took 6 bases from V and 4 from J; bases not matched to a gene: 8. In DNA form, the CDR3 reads TGCGCCAGCAGTGTCCAGGGGGTGGGCACCGGGGAGCTGTTTTTT. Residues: CASSVQGVGTGELFF.

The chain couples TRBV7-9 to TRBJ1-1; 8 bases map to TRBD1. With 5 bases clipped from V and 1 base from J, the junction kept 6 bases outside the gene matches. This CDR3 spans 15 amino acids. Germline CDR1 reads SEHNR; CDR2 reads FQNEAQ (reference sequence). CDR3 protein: CASSPGDRKNTEAFF. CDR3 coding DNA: TGTGCCAGCAGCCCGGGGGACAGGAAGAACACTGAAGCTTTCTTT. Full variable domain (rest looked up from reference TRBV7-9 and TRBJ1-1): DTGVSQNPRHKITKRGQNVTFRCDPISEHNRLYWYRQTLGQGPEFLTYFQNEAQLEKSRLLSDRFSAERPKGSFSTLEIQRTEQGDSAMYLCASSPGDRKNTEAFFGQGTRLTVV.

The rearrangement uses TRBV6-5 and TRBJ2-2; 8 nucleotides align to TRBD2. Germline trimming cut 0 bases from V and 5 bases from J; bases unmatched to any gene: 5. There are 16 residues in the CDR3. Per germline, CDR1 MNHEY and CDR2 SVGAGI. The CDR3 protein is CASSYSGGLATGELFF. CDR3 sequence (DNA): TGTGCCAGCAGTTACTCGGGTGGACTAGCAACCGGGGAGCTGTTTTTT.

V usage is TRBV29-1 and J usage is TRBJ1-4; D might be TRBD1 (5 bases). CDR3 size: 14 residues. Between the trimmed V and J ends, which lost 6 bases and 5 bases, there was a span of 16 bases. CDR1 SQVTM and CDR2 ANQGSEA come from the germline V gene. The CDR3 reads CSVGAGTGNEKLFF. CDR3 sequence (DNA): TGCAGCGTAGGGGCCGGGACGGGGAATGAAAAACTGTTTTTT.

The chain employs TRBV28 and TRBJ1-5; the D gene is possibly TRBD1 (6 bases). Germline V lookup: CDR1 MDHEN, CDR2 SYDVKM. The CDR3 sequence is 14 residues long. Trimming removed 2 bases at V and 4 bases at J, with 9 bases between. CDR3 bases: TGTGCCAGCAGTTTAGCGGGGGCTAATCAGCCCCAGCATTTT. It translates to CASSLAGANQPQHF.

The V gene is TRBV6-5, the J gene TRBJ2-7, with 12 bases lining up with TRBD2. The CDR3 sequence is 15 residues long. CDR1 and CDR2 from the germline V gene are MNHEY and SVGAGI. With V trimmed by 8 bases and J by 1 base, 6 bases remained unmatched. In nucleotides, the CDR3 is TGTGCCAGCCGCACACTAGCGGGAGGATCCTACGAGCAGTACTTC. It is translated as CASRTLAGGSYEQYF.

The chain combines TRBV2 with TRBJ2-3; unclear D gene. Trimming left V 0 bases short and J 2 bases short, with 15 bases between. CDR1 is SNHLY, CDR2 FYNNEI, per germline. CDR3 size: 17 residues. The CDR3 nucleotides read TGTGCCAGCAGTGAAGCCTACACAGTTTTGGACACAGATACGCAGTATTTT. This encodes CASSEAYTVLDTDTQYF.

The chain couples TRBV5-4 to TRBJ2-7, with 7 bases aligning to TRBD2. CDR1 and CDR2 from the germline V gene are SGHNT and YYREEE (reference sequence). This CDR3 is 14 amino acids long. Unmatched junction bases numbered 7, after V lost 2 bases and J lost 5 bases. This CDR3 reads CASSLAGSSDEQYF. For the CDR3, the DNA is TGTGCCAGCAGCTTAGCGGGATCTAGCGACGAGCAGTACTTC.

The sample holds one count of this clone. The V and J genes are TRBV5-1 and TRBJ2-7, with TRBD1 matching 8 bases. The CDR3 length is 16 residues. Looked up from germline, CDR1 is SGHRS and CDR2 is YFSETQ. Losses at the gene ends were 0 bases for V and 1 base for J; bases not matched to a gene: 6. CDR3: CASSLEWQGASYEQYF. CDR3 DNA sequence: TGCGCCAGCAGCTTGGAGTGGCAGGGGGCTTCCTACGAGCAGTACTTC.

The chain's CDR3 is CASSRAGLSSYEQYF. CDR3 nucleotide sequence: TGTGCCAGCAGCCGCGCGGGACTCAGCTCCTACGAGCAGTACTTC. The chain employs TRBV7-2 and TRBJ2-7; the D gene is possibly TRBD2 (6 bases). Germline CDR1 is SGHTA and CDR2 is FQGNSA. V shed 5 bases and J shed 0 bases, with 14 bases lying between them. The CDR3 covers 15 residues.

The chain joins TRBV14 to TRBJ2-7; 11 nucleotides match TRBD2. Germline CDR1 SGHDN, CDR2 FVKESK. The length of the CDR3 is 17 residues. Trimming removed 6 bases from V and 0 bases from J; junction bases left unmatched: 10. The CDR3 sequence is CASSPRLAGPSSYEQYF. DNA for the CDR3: TGTGCCAGCAGTCCTCGACTAGCGGGGCCGAGCTCCTACGAGCAGTACTTC.

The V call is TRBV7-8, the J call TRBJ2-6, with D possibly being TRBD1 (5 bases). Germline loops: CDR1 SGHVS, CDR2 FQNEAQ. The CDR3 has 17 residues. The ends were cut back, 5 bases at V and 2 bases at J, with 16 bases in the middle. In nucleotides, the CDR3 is TGTGCCAGCAGCCCAGGGCCCGACAGTACTGGGGCCAACGTCCTGACTTTC. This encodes CASSPGPDSTGANVLTF.

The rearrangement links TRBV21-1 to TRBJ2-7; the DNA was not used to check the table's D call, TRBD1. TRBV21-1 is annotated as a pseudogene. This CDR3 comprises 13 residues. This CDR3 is CASSKGAGDEQYF. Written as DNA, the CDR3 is TGTGCCAGCAGCAAAGGTGCAGGGGACGAGCAGTACTTC.

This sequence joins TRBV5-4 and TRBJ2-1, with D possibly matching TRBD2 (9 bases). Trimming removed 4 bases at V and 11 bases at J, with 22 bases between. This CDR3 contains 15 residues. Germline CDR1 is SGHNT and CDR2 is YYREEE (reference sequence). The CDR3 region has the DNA TGTGCCAGCAGCCCCGGACAGGGTGGGACTAGCAAGCAGTTCTTC. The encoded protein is CASSPGQGGTSKQFF.